This T cell receptor (beta chain) was recovered during a study of tissue T cells after allogeneic stem cell transplantation. The germline gives CDR1 SGHLS, CDR2 HYDKME. Trimming took 5 bases from V and 0 from J; bases not matched to a gene: 5. This CDR3 has 15 amino acids. Only in-frame clones appear in the TCRdb table, and some are missing; sequencing was by immunoSEQ multiplex PCR. The sample consists of approximately 50,000 clones, around 66% of them appearing once. In its sample, this clone was seen once. Genes and germline are mouse. The CDR3 end is not reached by the read, which stops 1 residue before it; the germline J gene fills it in.

This sequence joins TRBV12-2 and TRBJ1-3; 8 bases line up with TRBD1. The sequence was collected from a pool of C57BL/6 mice in good health. Sequencing was carried out using sorted cells pooled from one or two spleens. CDR3 DNA, as far as it was read: TGTGCCAGCTGCACAGGGGGTTTTTCTGGAAATACGCTCTAT. It is translated as CASCTGGFSGNTLY. The whole CDR3 is CASCTGGFSGNTLYF.